This T cell receptor (beta chain) appears in the sequencing data of a study of CD8 T cells in Susac syndrome. Study results and limitations: Clonal CD8+ expansion in Susac was highest in TEMRA cells and active patients.

An amount of RNA that ranged from roughly 0.5 to 1 ug was reverse transcribed with random hexamers. The authors amplified TCR beta CDR3 across 54 Vbeta and 13 Jbeta using immunoSEQ multiplex PCR. TCRdb re-analysed the immunoSEQ multiplex PCR reads in MiXCR, keeping a single row per CDR3 protein. The table lists 84,000 or so distinct CDR3 sequences, 94% of them singletons. Germline assignment: CDR1 SQVTM and CDR2 ANQGSEA. Deletions cut 7 bases from V and 2 bases from J, with 11 bases between. The CDR3 has 12 residues. A note on this clonotype: Its antigen is not known.

The chain couples TRBV29-1 to TRBJ2-5, with a tentative D call TRBD1 (6 bases). The sample was CD8+ T cells from PBMCs. This receptor was identified in a human donor with Susac syndrome. DNA of the CDR3: TGCAGCGCCTACGGACAGCAAGAGACCCAGTACTTC. It encodes CSAYGQQETQYF.